These 5 T cell receptor beta chains were sequenced from one sample in a study of T cells in Graves' hyperthyroidism and ophthalmopathy (dated by TCRdb to about 2019). Library preparation used multiplex PCR. The instrument was an Illumina HiSeq 2000. TCR beta CDR3 regions were amplified from RNA transcripts. The TCR CDR3 was subjected to a first round of RT-PCR using the HTBI primer set and the Qiagen OneStep RT-PCR kit. TCRdb ran its own pipeline on the public reads, namely fastp trimming at Q25 and MiXCR clone calling, and kept in-frame beta chains. Rows are combined by CDR3 protein, so each entry shows the most common genes and DNA. Counted in this sample were approximately 220,000 distinct CDR3 sequences; about a sixth of them appeared once. About 45% of the sample rests with the top ten. Source material: blood. The receptor set was obtained from a man aged 35 to 55 with Graves' hyperthyroidism.

The chain joins TRBV20-1 to TRBJ1-4; D not certain. Trimming removed 5 bases at V and 8 bases at J, with 18 bases between. The CDR3 sequence is 14 residues long. CDR1 is DFQATT and CDR2 is SNEGSKA in the germline V gene (reference sequence). The CDR3 region is CSADRAQGWEKLFF. CDR3 bases: TGCAGTGCTGATAGGGCCCAAGGGTGGGAAAAACTGTTTTTT.

At least ten counts were recorded for this clonotype. The chain carries TRBV3-1 and TRBJ2-1; D call uncertain. The CDR3 is made up of 15 amino acids. From germline, CDR1 is LGHDT and CDR2 YNNKEL (reference sequence). Trimming took 3 bases from V and 0 from J, leaving 9 bases between them. The CDR3 is CASSQDHTSYNEQFF. CDR3 nucleotide sequence: TGTGCCAGCAGCCAGGACCACACCTCCTACAATGAGCAGTTCTTC.

This clonotype was detected many times. This chain joins TRBV20-1 and TRBJ1-5; no reliable D call. V shed 2 bases and J shed 8 bases, with 13 bases lying between them. The CDR3 runs to 13 residues. Germline V lookup: CDR1 DFQATT, CDR2 SNEGSKA (reference sequence). CDR3 nucleotide sequence: TGCAGTGCTAGACTAGAGCAGGTAGAGCCCCAGCATTTT. Protein sequence: CSARLEQVEPQHF.

This chain uses TRBV28 with TRBJ1-2; 7 bases agree with TRBD1. Germline V lookup: CDR1 MDHEN, CDR2 SYDVKM. The V gene end was trimmed by 6 bases and the J gene end by 1 base; junction bases not matched to a gene: 11. CDR3 length: 16 amino acids. The CDR3 is CASSRGGTANNYGYTF. CDR3 sequence (DNA): TGTGCCAGCAGCCGTGGTGGGACAGCGAATAACTATGGCTACACCTTC.

In this sample, this clonotype turned up many times. The chain recombines TRBV11-2 with TRBJ1-1; TRBD1 agrees at 8 bases. Germline CDR1 SGHAT, CDR2 FQNNGV. J gave up 3 bases and V 5 bases, and 2 bases lay outside the gene matches. The CDR3 has 13 amino acids. In DNA, the CDR3 is TGTGCCAGCAGCGGACAGGGATACACTGAAGCTTTCTTT. It translates to CASSGQGYTEAFF.